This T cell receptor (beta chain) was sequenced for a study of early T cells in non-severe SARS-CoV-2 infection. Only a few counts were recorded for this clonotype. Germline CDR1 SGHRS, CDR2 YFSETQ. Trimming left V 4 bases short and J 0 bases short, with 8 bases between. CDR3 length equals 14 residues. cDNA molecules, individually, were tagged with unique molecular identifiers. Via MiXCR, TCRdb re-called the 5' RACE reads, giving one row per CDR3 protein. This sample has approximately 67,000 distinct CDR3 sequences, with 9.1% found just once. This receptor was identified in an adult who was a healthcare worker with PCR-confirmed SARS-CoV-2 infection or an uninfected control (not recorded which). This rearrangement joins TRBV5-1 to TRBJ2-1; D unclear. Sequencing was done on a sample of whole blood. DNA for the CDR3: TGCGCCAGCAGCCTCCAAGACTCCTACAATGAGCAGTTCTTC. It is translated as CASSLQDSYNEQFF.